This TCR beta chain was captured by sequencing in a study of shared clonotypes between healthy human individuals. The overall study: CD4 naive and memory got three plates each, CD8 naive two, CD8 memory one.

This clone was counted once. The authors ran the assay at deep level. The sorted-subset replicate PCRs were given roughly 200 ng DNA, which is tens of thousands of T cell genomes. Here immunoSEQ multiplex PCR was the method, and the copy in TCRdb shows in-frame clones only, minus some. The table includes 980,000 or so clones, over 60% detected once. Division of CD4+ cells produced a CD45RA+ naive subset and a CD45RA-negative memory subset. Germline V lookup: CDR1 SGHDN, CDR2 FVKESK. V was pared by 0 bases and J by 3 bases, with 15 bases between. The CDR3 is made up of 16 amino acids. Specimen: memory CD4+ T cells sorted from blood. The subset is: CD45RA-negative fraction. The gene calls are TRBV14 and TRBJ2-7; a possible D gene is TRBD2 (6 bases). The TCR originated in a man younger than 35 in good health. The CDR3 reads CASSQDGGRGYYEQYF. CDR3 sequence (DNA): TGTGCCAGCAGCCAAGACGGGGGACGGGGATACTACGAGCAGTACTTC.